This T cell receptor (beta chain) was identified during a study of breast tumors, draining lymph nodes, adjacent tissues. Of note for this clonotype: With a much larger clone just one base away, this may be a read error.

TCRdb reanalysed the multiplex PCR reads using MiXCR and keeps one entry per CDR3 protein. Of around 50,000 distinct CDR3 sequences in the sample, about 23% were seen once. The sequence was obtained from a female donor with breast cancer. Some clones in this sample may be carry-over from other donors' samples. The sequencing sample was made of breast tumor tissue.

The CDR3, as DNA: TGCGCCAGCAGCTTGGAGGCAGTGGGGGAGCCCCAGTACTTC. It codes for CASSLEAVGEPQYF. The rearrangement links TRBV5-1 to TRBJ2-5; D is possibly TRBD1 or TRBD2 (5 bases each). V was shortened by 0 bases and J by 9 bases, with 15 bases between the two germline ends. CDR3 size: 14 residues. Germline V gene lookup returns CDR1 SGHRS and CDR2 YFSETQ.